This TCR beta chain was documented in a study of regulatory and conventional T cells in RAG deficiency. Study-level points and caveats: Sorted Omenn CD25-high CD127-low cells may not be bona fide Tregs. Shorter CDR3s in all patient subsets; >80% Treg-Tconv overlap in Omenn. Shannon entropy was markedly lower and Simpson indices higher in RAG-deficient patients than control T-cell subsets. Omenn syndrome and CID/AS patients had roughly 100-fold fewer unique Treg TCR beta sequences, versus roughly 10-fold elsewhere.

About this clone: As yet, its antigen is unknown.

The sorted conventional CD4+ T cells were CD25-low and CD127-high, with genomic DNA sequenced. Only in-frame clones appear in the TCRdb table, and some are missing; sequencing was by immunoSEQ multiplex PCR. The table shows more than 7,500 clones, with around 94% occurring only once. The sequencing input was CD4+ effector T cells sorted from blood. This clonotype originated in a human donor with RAG deficiency presenting as severe combined immunodeficiency.

The CDR3 region has the DNA TGTGCGACGTCTAGCACAGATACGCAGTATTTT. Amino acid sequence: CATSSTDTQYF. This chain joins TRBV27 and TRBJ2-3; D is uncertain. The CDR3 contains 11 residues. Per the germline V gene, CDR1 is MNHEY and CDR2 is SMNVEV (reference sequence).